A single sample is the source of the 12 T cell receptor beta chains below, sequenced in a study of identifying expanded T cells in peripheral blood. TCRdb's copy holds only in-frame clones and misses some; the assay was immunoSEQ multiplex PCR. Among under 130,000 clones, 75% to 90% were seen once, and the ten largest hold roughly 17%. The sequenced material came from blood. The receptors shown here come from a person between 18 and 75 years old in good health.

V and J are TRBV14 and TRBJ2-4; D is possibly TRBD1 or TRBD2 (5 bases each). V was shortened by 1 base and J by 4 bases, with 17 bases between the two germline ends. CDR3 size: 17 residues. Germline CDR1 and CDR2: SGHDN and FVKESK. The CDR3: CASSQVGSGDGKNIQYF. CDR3 bases: TGTGCCAGCAGCCAAGTCGGATCTGGGGACGGTAAAAACATTCAGTACTTC.

The chain links TRBV10-3 to TRBJ1-2; 9 positions agree with TRBD1. Trimming removed 11 bases from V and 8 bases from J; junction bases left unmatched: 18. Germline loops: CDR1 ENHRY, CDR2 SYGVKD. The CDR3 sequence is 15 residues long. The CDR3, as DNA: TGTGCCGCAGGATATACAGGGGGCGCGGGCGGAGGCTACACCTTC. Amino acid sequence: CAAGYTGGAGGGYTF.

In this sample, this clone turned up once. The V call is TRBV7-9, the J call TRBJ1-6; unclear D gene. The germline gives CDR1 SEHNR, CDR2 FQNEAQ (reference sequence). The CDR3 length is 12 residues. The V end lost 5 bases, the J end lost 5 bases, and 4 bases lay between the germline ends. The CDR3, as DNA: TGTGCCAGCAGCGTGGATAATTCACCCCTCCACTTT. Amino acid sequence: CASSVDNSPLHF.

The chain employs TRBV19 and TRBJ2-7; TRBD1 or TRBD2 may be the D gene (5 bases each). V lost 4 bases to trimming and J lost 0 bases, with 10 bases between them. Per germline, CDR1 LNHDA and CDR2 SQIVND (reference sequence). The CDR3 is 14 amino acids. The CDR3 DNA reads as TGTGCCAGTAGTAAGAGGGGTAGCTCCTACGAGCAGTACTTC. It is translated as CASSKRGSSYEQYF. The whole variable domain, filled in from reference TRBV19 and TRBJ2-7, reads DGGITQSPKYLFRKEGQNVTLSCEQNLNHDAMYWYRQDPGQGLRLIYYSQIVNDFQKGDIAEGYSVSREKKESFPLTVTSAQKNPTAFYLCASSKRGSSYEQYFGPGTRLTVT.

The count of this clone is one. The genes are TRBV4-3 and TRBJ2-7; a possible D gene is TRBD1 (6 bases). Germline values: CDR1 LGHNA, CDR2 YSLEER. V was shortened by 4 bases and J by 1 base, with 11 bases between the two germline ends. The CDR3 has 14 amino acids. DNA for the CDR3: TGCGCCAGCAGCCCGATTACAGGGTCCTACGAGCAGTACTTC. Translated: CASSPITGSYEQYF.

This clone turned up a few times. In DNA, the CDR3 is TGTGCCAGCAGTGATGGGATCTACGAGCAGTACTTC. It codes for CASSDGIYEQYF. This chain joins TRBV2 and TRBJ2-7; D unresolved. The CDR3 extends over 12 amino acids. CDR1 is SNHLY, CDR2 FYNNEI, per germline. V lost 3 bases, J lost 3 bases, and 6 bases lay in between.

This chain links TRBV28 with TRBJ2-5; D is unclear. The J call may be incorrect, as the DNA end agrees better with TRBJ2-7. This CDR3 is built from 12 residues. Germline V gives CDR1 MDHEN, CDR2 SYDVKM. This CDR3 reads CASSLNSYEQYF. CDR3 nucleotide sequence: TGTGCCAGCAGTCTCAATTCCTACGAGCAGTACTTC.

The rearrangement links TRBV7-9 to TRBJ1-3; D is unclear. Per the germline V gene, CDR1 is SEHNR and CDR2 is FQNEAQ (reference sequence). Trimming shortened V by 1 base and J by 0 bases, and 10 bases separated the two germline ends. The CDR3 consists of 16 residues. The CDR3 bases are TGTGCCAGCAGCTTAGGGCACGGATTCTCTGGAAACACCATATATTTT. Amino acid sequence: CASSLGHGFSGNTIYF. The variable domain in full, with the rest retrieved from reference TRBV7-9 and TRBJ1-3, is DTGVSQNPRHKITKRGQNVTFRCDPISEHNRLYWYRQTLGQGPEFLTYFQNEAQLEKSRLLSDRFSAERPKGSFSTLEIQRTEQGDSAMYLCASSLGHGFSGNTIYFGEGSWLTVV.

The chain has TRBV27 and TRBJ2-5, with D possibly matching TRBD1 (5 bases). The V and J ends lost 2 bases and 5 bases respectively, with 12 bases between them. The CDR3 totals 14 residues. The germline gives CDR1 MNHEY, CDR2 SMNVEV (reference sequence). This CDR3 reads CASSLRQGLETQYF. The CDR3 DNA sequence: TGTGCCAGCAGTTTACGGCAGGGTCTGGAGACCCAGTACTTC.

V and J are TRBV7-9 and TRBJ2-7; TRBD1 might be the D (6 bases). CDR3 length: 13 amino acids. Germline V gene sequence: CDR1 SEHNR, CDR2 FQNEAQ (reference sequence). Trimming stripped 5 bases from V and 7 bases from J, with 15 bases between. The CDR3, as DNA: TGTGCCAGCAGCCCAACAGGGCCTTGGGAGCAGTACTTC. It specifies CASSPTGPWEQYF.

The V gene is TRBV6-5, the J gene TRBJ2-7; D is uncertain. This CDR3 has 15 residues. Deletions cut 0 bases from V and 0 bases from J, with 9 bases between. Germline loops: CDR1 MNHEY, CDR2 SVGAGI. CDR3 sequence (DNA): TGTGCCAGCAGTTACTCGCCAGAAAGCTCCTACGAGCAGTACTTC. It encodes CASSYSPESSYEQYF.

Concerning this clone itself: The junction departs from the called germline gene at one end, perhaps through a read error. This chain uses TRBV7-9 with TRBJ1-6, with D hard to call. CDR3 size: 16 residues. Germline V gene lookup returns CDR1 SEHNR and CDR2 FQNEAQ (reference sequence). Here the CDR3 DNA reads TGCGCCAGCAGCCCTCAGATCAGCTCCTATAATTCACCCCTCCACTTT. Translation: CASSPQISSYNSPLHF. The full variable domain, completed using reference TRBV7-9 and TRBJ1-6, is DTGVSQNPRHKITKRGQNVTFRCDPISEHNRLYWYRQTLGQGPEFLTYFQNEAQLEKSRLLSDRFSAERPKGSFSTLEIQRTEQGDSAMYLCASSPQISSYNSPLHFGNGTRLTVT.